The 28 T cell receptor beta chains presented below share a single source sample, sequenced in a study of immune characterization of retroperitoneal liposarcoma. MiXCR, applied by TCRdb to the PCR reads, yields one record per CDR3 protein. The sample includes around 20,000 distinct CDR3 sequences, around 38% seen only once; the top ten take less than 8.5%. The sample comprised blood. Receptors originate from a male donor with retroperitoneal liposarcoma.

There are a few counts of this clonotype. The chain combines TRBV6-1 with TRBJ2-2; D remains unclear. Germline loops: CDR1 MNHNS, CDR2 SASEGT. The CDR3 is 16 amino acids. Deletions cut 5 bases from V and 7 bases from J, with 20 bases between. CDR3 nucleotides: TGTGCCAGCAGTTCCGTCTCCACGATAGGAATCGGGGAGCTGTTTTTT. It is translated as CASSSVSTIGIGELFF.

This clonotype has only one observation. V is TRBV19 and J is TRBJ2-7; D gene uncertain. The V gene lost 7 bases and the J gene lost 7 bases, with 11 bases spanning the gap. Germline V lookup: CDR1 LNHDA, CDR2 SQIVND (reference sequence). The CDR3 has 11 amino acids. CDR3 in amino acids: CASTFDREQYF. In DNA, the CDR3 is TGTGCCAGTACGTTTGATAGGGAGCAGTACTTC.

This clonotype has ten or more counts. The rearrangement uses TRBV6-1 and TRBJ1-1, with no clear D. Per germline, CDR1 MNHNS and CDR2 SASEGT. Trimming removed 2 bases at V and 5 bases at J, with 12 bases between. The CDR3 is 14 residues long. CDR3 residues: CASSEPRLGTEAFF. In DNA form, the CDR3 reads TGTGCCAGCAGTGAACCGCGTTTAGGGACTGAAGCTTTCTTT.

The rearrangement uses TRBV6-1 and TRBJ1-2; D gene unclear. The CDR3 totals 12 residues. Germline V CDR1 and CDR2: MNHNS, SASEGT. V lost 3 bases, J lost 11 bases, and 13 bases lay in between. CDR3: CASSESVWRYTF. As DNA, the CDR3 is TGTGCCAGCAGTGAGAGCGTATGGAGATACACCTTC.

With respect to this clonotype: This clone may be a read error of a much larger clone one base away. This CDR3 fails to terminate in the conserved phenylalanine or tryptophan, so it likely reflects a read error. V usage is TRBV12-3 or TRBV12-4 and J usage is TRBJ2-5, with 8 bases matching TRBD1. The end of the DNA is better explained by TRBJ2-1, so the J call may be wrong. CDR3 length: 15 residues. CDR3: CASSLSQGARDEQFC. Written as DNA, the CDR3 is TGTGCCAGCAGTTTAAGCCAGGGGGCGCGAGACGAGCAGTTCTGC.

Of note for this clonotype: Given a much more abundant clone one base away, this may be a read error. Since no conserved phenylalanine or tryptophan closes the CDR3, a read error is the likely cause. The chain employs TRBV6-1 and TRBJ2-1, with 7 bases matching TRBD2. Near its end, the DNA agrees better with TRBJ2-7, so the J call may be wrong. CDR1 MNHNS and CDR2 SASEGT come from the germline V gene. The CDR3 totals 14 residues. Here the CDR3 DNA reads TGTGCCAGCAGTGAAGTGGGGGGGGTCTACGAGCAGTACCTC. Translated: CASSEVGGVYEQYL.

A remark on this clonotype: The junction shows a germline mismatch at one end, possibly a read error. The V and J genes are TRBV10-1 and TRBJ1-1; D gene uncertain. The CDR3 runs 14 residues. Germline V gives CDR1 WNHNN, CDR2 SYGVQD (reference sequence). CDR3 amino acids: CASSESYKGCESFF. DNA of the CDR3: TGCGCCAGCAGTGAGTCGTACAAGGGCTGTGAATCTTTCTTT.

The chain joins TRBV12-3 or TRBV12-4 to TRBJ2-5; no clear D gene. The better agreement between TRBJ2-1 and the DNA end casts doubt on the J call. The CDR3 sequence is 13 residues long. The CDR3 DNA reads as TGTGCCAGCAGCCGAGGATCCTACAATGAGCAGTTCTTC. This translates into CASSRGSYNEQFF.

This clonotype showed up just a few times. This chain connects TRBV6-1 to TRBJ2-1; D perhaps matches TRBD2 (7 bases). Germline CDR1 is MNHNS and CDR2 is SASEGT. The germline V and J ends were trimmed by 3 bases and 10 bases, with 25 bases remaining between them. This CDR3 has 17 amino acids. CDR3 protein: CASSDLPARGLRGEQFF. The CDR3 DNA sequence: TGTGCCAGCAGTGATCTACCCGCGCGGGGGCTACGAGGGGAGCAGTTCTTC.

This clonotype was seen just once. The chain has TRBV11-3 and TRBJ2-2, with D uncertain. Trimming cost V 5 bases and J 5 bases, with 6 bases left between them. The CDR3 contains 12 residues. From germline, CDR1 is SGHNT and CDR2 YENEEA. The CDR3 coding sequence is TGTGCCAGCAGCCGGAGTACCGGGGAGCTGTTTTTT. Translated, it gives CASSRSTGELFF. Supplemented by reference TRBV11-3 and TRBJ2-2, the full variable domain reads EAGVVQSPRYKIIEKKQPVAFWCNPISGHNTLYWYLQNLGQGPELLIRYENEEAVDDSQLPKDRFSAERLKGVDSTLKIQPAELGDSAVYLCASSRSTGELFFGEGSRLTVL.

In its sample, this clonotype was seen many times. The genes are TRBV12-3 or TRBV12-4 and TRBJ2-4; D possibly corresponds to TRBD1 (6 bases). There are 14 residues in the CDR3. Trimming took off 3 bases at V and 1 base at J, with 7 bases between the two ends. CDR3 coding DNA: TGTGCCAGCAGTTTGGGGGCCGCCAAAAACATTCAGTACTTC. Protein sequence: CASSLGAAKNIQYF.

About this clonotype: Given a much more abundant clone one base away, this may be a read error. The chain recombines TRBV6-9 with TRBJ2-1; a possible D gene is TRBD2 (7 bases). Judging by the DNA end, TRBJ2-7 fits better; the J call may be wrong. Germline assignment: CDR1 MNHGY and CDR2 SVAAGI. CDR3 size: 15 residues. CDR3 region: CASSSPGGNYNEQYF. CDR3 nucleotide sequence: TGTGCCAGCAGCTCCCCGGGGGGCAACTACAATGAGCAGTACTTC.

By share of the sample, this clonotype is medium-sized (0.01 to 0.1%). DNA for the CDR3: TGTGCCAGCAGTTGGACTAGCGCCTCCTACGAGCAGTACTTC. Translating gives CASSWTSASYEQYF. The chain links TRBV6-1 to TRBJ2-7, with 9 bases matching TRBD2. CDR1 is MNHNS, CDR2 SASEGT, per germline. V was pared by 5 bases and J by 0 bases, with 2 bases of the junction left unmatched. This CDR3 region has 14 residues.

The CDR3 region has the DNA TGTGCCAGCGGAAATACAGGGTCCACCGATTACAATGAGCAGTACTTC. Translated, it gives CASGNTGSTDYNEQYF. The rearrangement joins TRBV6-1 to TRBJ2-1, with D tentatively TRBD1 (6 bases). The assigned J gene may be wrong: the sequence end matches TRBJ2-7 better. The V gene's germline CDR1 is MNHNS and CDR2 SASEGT. The CDR3 runs 16 residues.

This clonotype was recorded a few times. CDR3 amino acids: CASSYQRGRTGELFF. For the CDR3, the DNA is TGTGCCAGCAGTTACCAGCGGGGTCGCACCGGGGAGCTGTTTTTT. V is TRBV28 and J is TRBJ2-2, with 7 bases that match TRBD2. CDR1 MDHEN and CDR2 SYDVKM come from the germline V gene. The V gene end was trimmed by 4 bases and the J gene end by 4 bases; junction bases not matched to a gene: 6. This CDR3 contains 15 residues.

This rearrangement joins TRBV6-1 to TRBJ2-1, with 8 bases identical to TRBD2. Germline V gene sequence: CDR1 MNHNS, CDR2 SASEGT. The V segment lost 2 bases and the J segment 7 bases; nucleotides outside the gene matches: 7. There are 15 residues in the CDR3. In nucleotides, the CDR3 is TGTGCCAGCAGTGAATTTGTCGGGAGGGGAAATGAGCAGTTCTTC. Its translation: CASSEFVGRGNEQFF.

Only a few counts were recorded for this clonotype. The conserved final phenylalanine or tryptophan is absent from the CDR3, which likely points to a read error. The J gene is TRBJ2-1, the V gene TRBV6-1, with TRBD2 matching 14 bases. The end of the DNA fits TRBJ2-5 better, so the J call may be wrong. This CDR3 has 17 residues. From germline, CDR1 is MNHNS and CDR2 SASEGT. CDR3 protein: CASIPGTSGSSGETQYL. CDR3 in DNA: TGTGCCAGCATCCCCGGGACTAGCGGGAGTTCGGGAGAGACCCAGTACTTA.

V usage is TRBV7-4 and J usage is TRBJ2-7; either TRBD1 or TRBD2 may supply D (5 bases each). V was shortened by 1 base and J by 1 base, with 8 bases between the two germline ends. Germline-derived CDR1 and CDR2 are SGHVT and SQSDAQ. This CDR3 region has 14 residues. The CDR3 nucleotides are TGTGCCAGCAGCTTAGGGGGGTTTTCCTACGAGCAGTACTTC. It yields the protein CASSLGGFSYEQYF.

The CDR3 DNA reads TGTGCCAGCAGTGAAGGACAGCACACTGAAGCTTTCTTT. Protein sequence: CASSEGQHTEAFF. The V call is TRBV6-1, the J call TRBJ1-1; tentatively, D is TRBD1 (5 bases). The V gene lost 1 base and the J gene lost 3 bases, with 6 bases spanning the gap. The CDR3 is 13 amino acids. The germline CDR1 and CDR2 sequences are MNHNS and SASEGT.

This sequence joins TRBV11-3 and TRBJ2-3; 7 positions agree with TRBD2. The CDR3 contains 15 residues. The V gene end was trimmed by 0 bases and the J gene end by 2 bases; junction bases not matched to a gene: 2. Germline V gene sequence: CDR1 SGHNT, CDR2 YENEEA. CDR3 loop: CASSLEGGDTDTQYF. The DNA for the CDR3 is TGTGCCAGCAGCTTAGAGGGGGGGGACACAGATACGCAGTATTTT.

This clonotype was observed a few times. The CDR3 nucleotides read TGTGCCAGCAGAGTGAGACAGGGATCAGATACGCAGTATTTT. It yields the protein CASRVRQGSDTQYF. The chain uses TRBV6-1 and TRBJ2-3, with 7 bases that match TRBD1. Germline V lookup: CDR1 MNHNS, CDR2 SASEGT. This CDR3 region has 14 residues. Unmatched junction bases numbered 7, after V lost 6 bases and J lost 4 bases.

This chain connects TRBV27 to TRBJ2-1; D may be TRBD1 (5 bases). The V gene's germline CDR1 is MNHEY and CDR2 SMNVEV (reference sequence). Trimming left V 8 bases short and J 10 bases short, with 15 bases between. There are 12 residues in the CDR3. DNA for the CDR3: TGTGCCAGCGGAAAGACAGTCTACGAGCAGTTCTTC. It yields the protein CASGKTVYEQFF.

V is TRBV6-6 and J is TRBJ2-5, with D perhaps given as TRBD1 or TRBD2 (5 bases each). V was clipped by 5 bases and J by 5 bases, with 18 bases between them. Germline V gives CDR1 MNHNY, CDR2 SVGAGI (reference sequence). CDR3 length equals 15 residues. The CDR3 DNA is TGTGCCAGCAGTGGCCTTAAGAGGGGATGGGAGACCCAGTACTTC. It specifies CASSGLKRGWETQYF.

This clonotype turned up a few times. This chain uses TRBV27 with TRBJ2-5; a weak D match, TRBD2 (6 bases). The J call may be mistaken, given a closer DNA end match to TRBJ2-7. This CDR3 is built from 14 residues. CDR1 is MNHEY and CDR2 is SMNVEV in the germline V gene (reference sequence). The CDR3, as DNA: TGTGCCAGCAGAATAGGACTACTAACCTACGAGCAGTACTTC. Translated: CASRIGLLTYEQYF.

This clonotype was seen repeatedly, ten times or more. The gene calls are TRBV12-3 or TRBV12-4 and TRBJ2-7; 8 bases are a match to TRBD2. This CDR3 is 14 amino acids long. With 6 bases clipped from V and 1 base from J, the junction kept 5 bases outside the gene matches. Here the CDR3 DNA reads TGTGCCAGCAGGGGTAGCGGGGAATCCTACGAGCAGTACTTC. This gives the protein CASRGSGESYEQYF.

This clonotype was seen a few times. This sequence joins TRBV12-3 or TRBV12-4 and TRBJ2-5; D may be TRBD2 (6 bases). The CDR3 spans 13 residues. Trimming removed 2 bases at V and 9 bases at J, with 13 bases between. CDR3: CASSLSQAGSQYF. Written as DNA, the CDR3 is TGTGCCAGCAGTTTAAGCCAGGCGGGGTCCCAGTACTTC.

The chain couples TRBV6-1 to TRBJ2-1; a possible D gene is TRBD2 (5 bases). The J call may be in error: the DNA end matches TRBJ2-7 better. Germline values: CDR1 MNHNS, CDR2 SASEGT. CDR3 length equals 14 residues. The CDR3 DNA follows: TGTGCCAGCAGCGAGGGCAACGCACGCTACGAGCAGTACTTC. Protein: CASSEGNARYEQYF.

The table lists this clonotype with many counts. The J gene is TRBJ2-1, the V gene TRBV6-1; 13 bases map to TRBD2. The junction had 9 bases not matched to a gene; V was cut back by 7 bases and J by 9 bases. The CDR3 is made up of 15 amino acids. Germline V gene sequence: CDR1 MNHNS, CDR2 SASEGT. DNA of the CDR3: TGTGCCAGCAAATCACTAGCGGGAGGGCCGGGTGAGCAGTTCTTC. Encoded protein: CASKSLAGGPGEQFF.